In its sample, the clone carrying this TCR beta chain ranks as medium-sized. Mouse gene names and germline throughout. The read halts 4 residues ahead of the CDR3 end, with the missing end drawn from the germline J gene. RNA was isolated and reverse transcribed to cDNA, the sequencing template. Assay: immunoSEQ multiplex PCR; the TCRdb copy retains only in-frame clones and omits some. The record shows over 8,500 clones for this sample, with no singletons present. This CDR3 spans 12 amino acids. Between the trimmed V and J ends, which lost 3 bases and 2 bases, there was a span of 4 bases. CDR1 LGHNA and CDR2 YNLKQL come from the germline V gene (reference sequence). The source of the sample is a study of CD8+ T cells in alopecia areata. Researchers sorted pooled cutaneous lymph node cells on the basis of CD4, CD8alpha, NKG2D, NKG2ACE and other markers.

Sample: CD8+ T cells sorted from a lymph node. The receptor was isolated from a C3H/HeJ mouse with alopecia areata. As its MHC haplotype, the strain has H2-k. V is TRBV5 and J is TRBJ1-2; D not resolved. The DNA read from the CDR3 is TGTGCCAGCAGCCAGGGGAACTCC. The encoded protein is CASSQGNS. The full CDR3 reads CASSQGNSDYTF.